The T cell receptor beta chain described here comes from a study of beta chain features in type 1 diabetes. Study in general: Patients were similar to healthy donors in age and gender (as well as in cell yields). General study findings and limits: Patients' naive, central memory and regulatory TCRB repertoires appeared more alike than those of healthy donors.

V lost 2 bases to trimming and J lost 0 bases, with 11 bases between them. Germline V gives CDR1 SGHDT, CDR2 YYEEEE. The CDR3 runs to 15 residues. This clone was counted between two and nine times. Its target is not known. The entirety of the isolated RNA underwent reverse transcription, so expressed TCRB transcripts were sequenced. An average of about 3.5 million reads was obtained for naive, central memory and regulatory T cell samples. The repertoire was sequenced with immunoSEQ multiplex PCR; TCRdb's copy has only in-frame clones and lacks some. The table shows a few hundred thousand clones, with 10% to 15% occurring only once.

Sequencing was performed on naive CD4+ T cells from blood. This TCR was recovered from a man between 18 and 29 years old in good health. The rearrangement links TRBV5-6 to TRBJ1-1; a weak D match, TRBD1 (6 bases). The CDR3, as DNA: TGTGCCAGCAGCTTATTCAGGGGAATGAACACTGAAGCTTTCTTT. Translated, it gives CASSLFRGMNTEAFF. Full variable domain (remainder filled in from reference TRBV5-6 and TRBJ1-1): DAGVTQSPTHLIKTRGQQVTLRCSPKSGHDTVSWYQQALGQGPQFIFQYYEEEERQRGNFPDRFSGHQFPNYSSELNVNALLLGDSALYLCASSLFRGMNTEAFFGQGTRLTVV.